The T cell receptor (beta chain) under discussion was sequenced for a study of blood T cell repertoires in COVID-19. In the study overall: Samples of COVID-19 (acute and convalescent) were obtained from the United States, Italy and Spain. T cells, B-cell-depleted T cells, or PBMCs provided the cDNA or gDNA that served as material.

Per the study methods: Estimated nucleated cell counts came from reference gene primer amplification. TCRdb keeps only in-frame clones here, not all; method: immunoSEQ multiplex PCR. V, J and clone size reflect that table, while D and trimming were determined from the DNA. In the table there are 120,000 to 150,000 clones, 80% to 90% of which are singletons. V lost 3 bases to trimming and J lost 1 base, with 13 bases between them. The CDR3 sequence is 15 residues long. In germline, CDR1 is SGDLS, CDR2 YYNGEE. Sequenced input: peripheral blood. This clonotype originated in a man aged 50-60 years who had recovered from COVID-19. This chain joins TRBV9 and TRBJ2-5, with a possible D match to TRBD2 (6 bases). The CDR3 spells CASSARRGTQETQYF. CDR3 nucleotides: TGTGCCAGCAGCGCCCGTCGGGGGACCCAAGAGACCCAGTACTTC.